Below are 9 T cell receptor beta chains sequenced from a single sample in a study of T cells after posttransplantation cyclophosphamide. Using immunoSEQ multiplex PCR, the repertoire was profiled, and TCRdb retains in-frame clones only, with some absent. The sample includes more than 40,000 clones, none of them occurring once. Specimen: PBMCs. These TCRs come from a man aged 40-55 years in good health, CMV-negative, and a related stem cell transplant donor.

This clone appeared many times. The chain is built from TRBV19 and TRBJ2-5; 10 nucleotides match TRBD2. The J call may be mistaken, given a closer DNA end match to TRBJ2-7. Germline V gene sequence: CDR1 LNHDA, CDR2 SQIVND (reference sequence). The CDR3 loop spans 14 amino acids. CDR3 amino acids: CASSSPGLAYEQYF. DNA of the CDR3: TGTGCCAGTAGTAGCCCGGGACTAGCGTACGAGCAGTACTTC.

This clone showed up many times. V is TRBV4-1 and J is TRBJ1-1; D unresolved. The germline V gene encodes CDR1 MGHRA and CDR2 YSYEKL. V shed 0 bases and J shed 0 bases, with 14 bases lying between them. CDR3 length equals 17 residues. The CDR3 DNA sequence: TGCGCCAGCAGCCAAGATAGCGGTGAATTCATGAACACTGAAGCTTTCTTT. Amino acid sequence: CASSQDSGEFMNTEAFF.

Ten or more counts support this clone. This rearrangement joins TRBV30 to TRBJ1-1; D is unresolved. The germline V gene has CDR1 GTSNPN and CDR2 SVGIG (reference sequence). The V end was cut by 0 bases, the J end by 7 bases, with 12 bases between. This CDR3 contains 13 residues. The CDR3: CAWSVLGSGEAFF. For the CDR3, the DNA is TGTGCCTGGAGTGTACTTGGTTCAGGTGAAGCTTTCTTT.

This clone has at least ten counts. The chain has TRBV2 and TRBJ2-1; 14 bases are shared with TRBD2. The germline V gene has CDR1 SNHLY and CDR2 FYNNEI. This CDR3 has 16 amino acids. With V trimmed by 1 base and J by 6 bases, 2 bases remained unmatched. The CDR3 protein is CASSEGLAGGLNEQFF. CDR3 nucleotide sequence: TGTGCCAGCAGTGAAGGACTAGCGGGAGGGCTCAATGAGCAGTTCTTC. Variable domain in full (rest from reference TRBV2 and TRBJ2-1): EPEVTQTPSHQVTQMGQEVILRCVPISNHLYFYWYRQILGQKVEFLVSFYNNEISEKSEIFDDQFSVERPDGSNFTLKIRSTKLEDSAMYFCASSEGLAGGLNEQFFGPGTRLTVL.

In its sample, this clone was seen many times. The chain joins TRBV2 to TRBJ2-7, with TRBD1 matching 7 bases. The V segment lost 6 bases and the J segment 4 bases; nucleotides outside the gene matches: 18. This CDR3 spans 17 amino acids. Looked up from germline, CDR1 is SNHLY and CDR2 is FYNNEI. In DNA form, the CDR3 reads TGTGCCAGCAGCGGTCTTGGACAGGACCACGCCAAGTACGAGCAGTACTTC. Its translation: CASSGLGQDHAKYEQYF.

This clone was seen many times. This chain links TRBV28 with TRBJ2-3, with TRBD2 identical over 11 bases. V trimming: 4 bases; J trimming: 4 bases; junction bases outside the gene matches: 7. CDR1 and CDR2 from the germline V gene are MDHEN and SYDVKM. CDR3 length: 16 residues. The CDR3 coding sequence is TGTGCCAGCAGTTCGGAACTAGCGGGAGCAGCAGATACGCAGTATTTT. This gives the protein CASSSELAGAADTQYF.

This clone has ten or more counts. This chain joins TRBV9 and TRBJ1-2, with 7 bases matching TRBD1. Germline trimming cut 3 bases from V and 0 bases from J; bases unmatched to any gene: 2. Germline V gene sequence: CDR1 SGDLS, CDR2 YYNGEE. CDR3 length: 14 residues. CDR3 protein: CASSGGTANYGYTF. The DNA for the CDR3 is TGTGCCAGCAGCGGCGGGACAGCTAACTATGGCTACACCTTC.

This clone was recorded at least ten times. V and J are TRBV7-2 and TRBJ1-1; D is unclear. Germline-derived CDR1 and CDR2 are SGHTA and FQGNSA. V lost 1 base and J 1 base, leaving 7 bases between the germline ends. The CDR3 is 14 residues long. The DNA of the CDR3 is TGTGCCAGCAGCTTAGTTGTCAAGAACACTGAAGCTTTCTTT. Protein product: CASSLVVKNTEAFF.

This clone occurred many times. The CDR3 region is CATHLSTGELFF. CDR3 nucleotide sequence: TGTGCCACCCACCTAAGCACCGGGGAGCTGTTTTTT. The J gene is TRBJ2-2, the V gene TRBV5-4, with unresolved D. Trimming shortened V by 9 bases and J by 4 bases, and 10 bases separated the two germline ends. The CDR3 loop spans 12 amino acids. Germline CDR1 SGHNT, CDR2 YYREEE (reference sequence).